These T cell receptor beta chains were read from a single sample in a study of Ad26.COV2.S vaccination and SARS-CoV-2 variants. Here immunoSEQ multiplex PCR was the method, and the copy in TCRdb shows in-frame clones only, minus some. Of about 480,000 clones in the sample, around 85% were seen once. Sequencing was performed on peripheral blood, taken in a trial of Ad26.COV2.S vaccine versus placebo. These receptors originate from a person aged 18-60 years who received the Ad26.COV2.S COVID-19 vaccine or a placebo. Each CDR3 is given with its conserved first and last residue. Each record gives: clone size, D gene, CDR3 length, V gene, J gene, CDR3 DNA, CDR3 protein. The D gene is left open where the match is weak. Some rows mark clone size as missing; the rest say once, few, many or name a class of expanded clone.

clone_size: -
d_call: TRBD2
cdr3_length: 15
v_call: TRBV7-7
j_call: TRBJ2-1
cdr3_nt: TGTGCTAGCAGCTTAGGGGCTAGCGGGAGTGATGAGCAGTTCTTC
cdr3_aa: CASSLGASGSDEQFF

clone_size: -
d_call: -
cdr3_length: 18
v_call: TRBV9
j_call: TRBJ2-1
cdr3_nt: TGTGCCAGCAGCGTAGATTCGGCAAGAAGGGGATCCTACAATGAGCAGTTCTTC
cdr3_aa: CASSVDSARRGSYNEQFF

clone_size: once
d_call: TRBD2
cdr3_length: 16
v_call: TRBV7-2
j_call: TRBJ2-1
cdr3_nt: TGTGCCAGCAGCCATAGGTGGGGACTAGCGGGAGCTAAGCAGTTCTTC
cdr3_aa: CASSHRWGLAGAKQFF

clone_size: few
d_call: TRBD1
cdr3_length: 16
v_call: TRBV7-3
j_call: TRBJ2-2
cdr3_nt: TGTGCCAGCAGCGTAACGGGACAGCCTTGGACCGGGGAGCTGTTTTTT
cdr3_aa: CASSVTGQPWTGELFF

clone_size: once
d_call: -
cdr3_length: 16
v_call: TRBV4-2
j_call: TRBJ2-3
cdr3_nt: TGTGCCAGCAGCCAAGATGGAAGGGACCACTCAGATACGCAGTATTTT
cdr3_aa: CASSQDGRDHSDTQYF

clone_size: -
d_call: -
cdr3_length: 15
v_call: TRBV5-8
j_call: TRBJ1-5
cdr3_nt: TGTGCCAGCAGCTTGGAAACAATCCCAGTGTGGCCCCAGCATTTT
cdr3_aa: CASSLETIPVWPQHF

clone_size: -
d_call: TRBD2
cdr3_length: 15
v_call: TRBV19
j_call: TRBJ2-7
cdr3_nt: TGTGCCAGTAGTATAGGGGGACTAGCGGGAGGCGAGCAGTACTTC
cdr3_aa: CASSIGGLAGGEQYF

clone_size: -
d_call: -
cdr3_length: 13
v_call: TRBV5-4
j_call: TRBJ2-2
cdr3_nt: TGTGCCAGCAGCTTGGATGGCTTCGGGGAGCTGTTTTTT
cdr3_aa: CASSLDGFGELFF

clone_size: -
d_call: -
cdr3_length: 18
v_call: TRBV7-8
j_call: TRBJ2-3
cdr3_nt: TGTGCCAGCTCCCCCAAGGCGGAAGCTTCCTCATTCACAGATACGCAGTATTTT
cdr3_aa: CASSPKAEASSFTDTQYF

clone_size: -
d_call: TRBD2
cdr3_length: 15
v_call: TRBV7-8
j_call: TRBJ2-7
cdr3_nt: TGTGCCAGCAGCCTTATAGCGGGAGCGTACTACGAGCAGTACTTC
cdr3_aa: CASSLIAGAYYEQYF

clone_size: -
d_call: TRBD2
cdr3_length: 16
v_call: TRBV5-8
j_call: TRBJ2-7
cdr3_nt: TGTGCCAGCAGCCCCGGGACTAGCGGGAGGTGGGGCGAGCAGTACTTC
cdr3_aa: CASSPGTSGRWGEQYF

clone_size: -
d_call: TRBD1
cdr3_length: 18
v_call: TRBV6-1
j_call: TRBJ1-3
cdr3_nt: TGTGCCAGCAGTGAAGGGGCCATTACAGGGGTCGGGGGAAGCACCATATATTTT
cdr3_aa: CASSEGAITGVGGSTIYF

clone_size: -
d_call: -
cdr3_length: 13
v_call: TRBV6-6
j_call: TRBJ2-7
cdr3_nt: TGTGCCAGCAGGGTTCCCTCTAGCCACGAGCAGTACTTC
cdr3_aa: CASRVPSSHEQYF

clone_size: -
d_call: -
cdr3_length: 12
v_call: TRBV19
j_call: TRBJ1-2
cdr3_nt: TGTGCCAGTAGTATGCTGGGGAGCGGCTACACCTTC
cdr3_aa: CASSMLGSGYTF

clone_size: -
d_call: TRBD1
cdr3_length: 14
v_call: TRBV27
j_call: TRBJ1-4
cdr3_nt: TGTGCCAGTGCAACAGGGGGCAGGGGTGAAAAACTGTTTTTT
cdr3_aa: CASATGGRGEKLFF

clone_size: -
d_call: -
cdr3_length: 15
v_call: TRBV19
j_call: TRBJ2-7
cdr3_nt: TGTGCCAGTAGTGCTAGGTCTAGTCCTTCCTACGAGCAGTACTTC
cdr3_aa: CASSARSSPSYEQYF

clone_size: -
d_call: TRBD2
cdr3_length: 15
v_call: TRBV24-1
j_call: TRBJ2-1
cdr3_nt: TGTGCCACCAGTGAGGGAGGGAGCTCCTACAATGAGCAGTTCTTC
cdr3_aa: CATSEGGSSYNEQFF

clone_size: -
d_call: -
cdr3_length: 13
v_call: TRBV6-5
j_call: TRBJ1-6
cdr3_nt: TGTGCCAGCAGTACACAGAATAATTCACCCCTCCACTTT
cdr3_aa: CASSTQNNSPLHF

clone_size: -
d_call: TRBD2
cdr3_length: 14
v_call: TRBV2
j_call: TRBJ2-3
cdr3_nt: TGTGCCAGCAGTGAAGGTGTTAGCGGGAGCCCGCAGTATTTT
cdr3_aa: CASSEGVSGSPQYF

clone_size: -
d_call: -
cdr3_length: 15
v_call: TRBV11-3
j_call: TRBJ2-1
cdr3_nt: TGTGCCAGCAGCTTAGGGGGGGAGGTTCGCAATGAGCAGTTCTTC
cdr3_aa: CASSLGGEVRNEQFF

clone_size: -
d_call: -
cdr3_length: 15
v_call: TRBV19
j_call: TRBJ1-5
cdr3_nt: TGTGCCAGTAGTGTACAGGGAATTGGCAATCAGCCCCAGCATTTT
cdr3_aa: CASSVQGIGNQPQHF

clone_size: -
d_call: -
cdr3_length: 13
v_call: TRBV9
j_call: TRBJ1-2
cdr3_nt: TGTGCCAGCAGTGAGGGTGCCGACTATGGCTACACCTTC
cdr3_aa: CASSEGADYGYTF

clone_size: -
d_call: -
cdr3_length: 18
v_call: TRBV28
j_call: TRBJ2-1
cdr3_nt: TGTGCCAGCAGTTTGCCGCGTGGGACTTCGACATCCTACAATGAGCAGTTCTTC
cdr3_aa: CASSLPRGTSTSYNEQFF

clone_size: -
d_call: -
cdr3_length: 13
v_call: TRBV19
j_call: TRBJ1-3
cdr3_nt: TGTGCCAGTAGTTTCGGGGCTGGAAACACCATATATTTT
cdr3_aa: CASSFGAGNTIYF

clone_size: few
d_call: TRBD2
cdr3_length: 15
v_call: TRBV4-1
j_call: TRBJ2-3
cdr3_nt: TGCGCCAGCAGCCATAAGCGGGATGGGACAGATACGCAGTATTTT
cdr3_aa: CASSHKRDGTDTQYF

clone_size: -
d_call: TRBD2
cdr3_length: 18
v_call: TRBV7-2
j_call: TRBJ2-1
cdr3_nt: TGTGCCAGCAGCCGCGGGACTAGCGGGAGGAGGTTGGGAAATGAGCAGTTCTTC
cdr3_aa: CASSRGTSGRRLGNEQFF

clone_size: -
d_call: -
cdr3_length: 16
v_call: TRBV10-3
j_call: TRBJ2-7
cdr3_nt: TGTGCCATCAGTGACCTAGGCGGGGCAGGAGACTACGAGCAGTACTTC
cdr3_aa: CAISDLGGAGDYEQYF

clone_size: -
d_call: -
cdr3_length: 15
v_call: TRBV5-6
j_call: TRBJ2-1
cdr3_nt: TGTGCCAGCAGCTCACTCGGCCCGGGGAGCAATGAGCAGTTCTTC
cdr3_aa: CASSSLGPGSNEQFF

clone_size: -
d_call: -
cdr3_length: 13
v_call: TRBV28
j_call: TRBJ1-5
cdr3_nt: TGTGCCAGCATTTGGGGTCCCAATCAGCCCCAGCATTTT
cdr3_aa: CASIWGPNQPQHF

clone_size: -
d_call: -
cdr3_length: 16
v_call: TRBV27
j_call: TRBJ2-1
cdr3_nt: TGTGCCAGCAGTTTAAAGCAGCCGAGCTCCTACAATGAGCAGTTCTTC
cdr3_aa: CASSLKQPSSYNEQFF

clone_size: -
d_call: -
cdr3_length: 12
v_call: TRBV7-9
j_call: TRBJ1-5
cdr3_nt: TGTGCCAGCAGCTCAGCGGTAGGAGGTCAGCATTTT
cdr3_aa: CASSSAVGGQHF

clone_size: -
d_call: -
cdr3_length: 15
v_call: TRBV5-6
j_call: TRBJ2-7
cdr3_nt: TGTGCCAGCAGCTTAACAGGGGGGGTAACCTACGAGCAGTACTTC
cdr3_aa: CASSLTGGVTYEQYF

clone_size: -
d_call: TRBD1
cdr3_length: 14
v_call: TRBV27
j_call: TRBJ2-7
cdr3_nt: TGTGCCAGCTATTCCGGGACAGGGGGCGACGAGCAGTACTTC
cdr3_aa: CASYSGTGGDEQYF

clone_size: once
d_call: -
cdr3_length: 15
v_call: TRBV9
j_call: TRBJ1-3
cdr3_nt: TGTGCCAGCAGCGTAGAATGGGGAACGGGAAACACCATATATTTT
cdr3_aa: CASSVEWGTGNTIYF

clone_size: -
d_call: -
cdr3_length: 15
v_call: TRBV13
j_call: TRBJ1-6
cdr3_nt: TGTGCCAGCAGTAGAAAGGGCGTGGGCTACTCACCCCTCCACTTT
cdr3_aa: CASSRKGVGYSPLHF

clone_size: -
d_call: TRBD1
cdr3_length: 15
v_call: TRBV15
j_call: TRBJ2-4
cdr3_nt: TGTGCCACGTCGGAAGAGGGGGCGGCCAAAAACATTCAGTACTTC
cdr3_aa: CATSEEGAAKNIQYF

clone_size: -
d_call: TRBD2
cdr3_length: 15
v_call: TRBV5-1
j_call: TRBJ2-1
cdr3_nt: TGCGCCAGCAGCCCAACTAGCGGGGGCTACAATGAGCAGTTCTTC
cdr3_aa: CASSPTSGGYNEQFF

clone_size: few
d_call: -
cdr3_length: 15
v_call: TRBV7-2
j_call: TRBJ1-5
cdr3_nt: TGTGCCAGCAGCAGCCGAGGGGGTGGTCGTCAGCCCCAGCATTTT
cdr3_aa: CASSSRGGGRQPQHF

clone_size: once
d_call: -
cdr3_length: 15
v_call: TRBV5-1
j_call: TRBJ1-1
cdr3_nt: TGCGCCAGCAGCTTGGATGGGGCCATGAACACTGAAGCTTTCTTT
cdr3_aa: CASSLDGAMNTEAFF

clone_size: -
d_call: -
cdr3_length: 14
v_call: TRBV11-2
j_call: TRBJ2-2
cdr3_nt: TGTGCCAGCAGCAAGGGACTCCACACCGGGGAGCTGTTTTTT
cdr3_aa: CASSKGLHTGELFF

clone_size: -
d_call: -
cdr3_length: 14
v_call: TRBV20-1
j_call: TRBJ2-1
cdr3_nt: TGCAGTGCTAGTTTCGGACTCCACTACAATGAGCAGTTCTTC
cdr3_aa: CSASFGLHYNEQFF

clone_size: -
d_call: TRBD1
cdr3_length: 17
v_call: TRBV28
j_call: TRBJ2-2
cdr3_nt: TGTGCCAGCAGTTTAGGGACAGGGGGCGTCAACACCGGGGAGCTGTTTTTT
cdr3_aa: CASSLGTGGVNTGELFF

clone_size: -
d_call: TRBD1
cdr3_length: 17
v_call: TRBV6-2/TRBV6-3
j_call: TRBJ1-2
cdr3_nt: TGTGCCAGCAGCTCCCCCTTCAGGACAGGGCGAAGCTATGGCTACACCTTC
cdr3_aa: CASSSPFRTGRSYGYTF

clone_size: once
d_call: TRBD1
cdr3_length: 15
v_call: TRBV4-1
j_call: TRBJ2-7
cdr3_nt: TGCGCCAGCAGCCAAGAGACAGGGGGCCTCTACGAGCAGTACTTC
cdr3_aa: CASSQETGGLYEQYF

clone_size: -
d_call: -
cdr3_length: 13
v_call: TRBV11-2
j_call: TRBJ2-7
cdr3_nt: TGTGCCAGCAGCCCTAATCCCCTTTACGAGCAGTACTTC
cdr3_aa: CASSPNPLYEQYF

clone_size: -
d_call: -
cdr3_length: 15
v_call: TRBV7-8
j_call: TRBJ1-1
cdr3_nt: TGTGCCAGCAGCTTCAGGGACACCATGAACACTGAAGCTTTCTTT
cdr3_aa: CASSFRDTMNTEAFF

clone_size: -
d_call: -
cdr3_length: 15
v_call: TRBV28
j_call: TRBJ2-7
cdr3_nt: TGTGCCAGCAGTATCCTACTTGGGACACCTTTCGAGCAGTACTTC
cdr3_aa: CASSILLGTPFEQYF

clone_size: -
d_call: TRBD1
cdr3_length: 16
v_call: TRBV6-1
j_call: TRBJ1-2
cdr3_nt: TGTGCCAGCAGTGAAACAGGGGGCGGGTTGGGCTATGGCTACACCTTC
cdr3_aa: CASSETGGGLGYGYTF